Below, 3 T cell receptor beta chains from the same sample are listed, as sequenced in a study of T cell responses to AZD1222 COVID-19 vaccine (dated by TCRdb to about 2021). The time point label here, explained by the study, means: baseline before first vaccination. Library preparation used the immunoSEQ multiplex PCR assay. TCRdb holds this immuneACCESS table with in-frame rearrangements only. Some clones are missing; in checked studies, unresolved V genes explain under half, and the rest has no known cause. This sample has some 150,000 clones in its table, and around 89% of those were observed once. The biggest ten clones account for about 16% of the sample. The sample here was peripheral blood, taken on day 0 of AZD1222 vaccination. The receptors here all came from an adult in good health.

The rearrangement joins TRBV14 to TRBJ2-7; either TRBD1 or TRBD2 may supply D (5 bases each). Trimming cost V 5 bases and J 1 base, with 9 bases left between them. Per the germline V gene, CDR1 is SGHDN and CDR2 is FVKESK. This CDR3 region has 13 residues. CDR3 in DNA: TGTGCCAGCAGCGGGACGGCTTCCTACGAGCAGTACTTC. It yields the protein CASSGTASYEQYF.

The chain uses TRBV5-1 and TRBJ2-7, with D perhaps TRBD1 (6 bases). CDR1 and CDR2 from the germline V gene are SGHRS and YFSETQ. The CDR3 is 17 amino acids. V was clipped by 2 bases and J by 5 bases, with 23 bases between them. The CDR3 sequence is CASSFETPGQFGHEQYF. The CDR3 DNA is TGCGCCAGCAGCTTCGAGACTCCTGGACAGTTTGGGCACGAGCAGTACTTC.

This chain connects TRBV20-1 to TRBJ2-2, with D maybe TRBD2 (6 bases). V was trimmed by 3 bases and J by 1 base, leaving 9 bases between them. Germline V gene data show CDR1 as DFQATT and CDR2 as SNEGSKA (reference sequence). The CDR3 has 14 amino acids. The CDR3 loop is CSASYGGNTGELFF. The CDR3 bases are TGCAGTGCTAGTTACGGGGGGAACACCGGGGAGCTGTTTTTT.